These T cell receptor beta chains were read from a single sample in a study of blood T cell repertoires in COVID-19. Clones were read by immunoSEQ multiplex PCR, and TCRdb kept only the in-frame ones, dropping some. Seen here are about 320,000 clones, 70% to 90% observed once, and the top ten hold 5.5% to 7%. Specimen: PBMCs or T cells enriched from blood (not recorded which). These receptors all come from a woman aged 25 to 39 who had recovered from COVID-19. Both conserved end residues are trimmed from each CDR3. Fields, in order: J gene, V gene, clone size, CDR3 protein. Not all rows give a size; the values are once, few, many and, for expanded clones, a class.

J gene: TRBJ2-5
V gene: TRBV30
clone size: .
CDR3 protein: AWSVQGGSQETQY

J gene: TRBJ1-6
V gene: TRBV5-4
clone size: .
CDR3 protein: ASSFGTGGLKNSPLH

J gene: TRBJ1-5
V gene: TRBV30
clone size: .
CDR3 protein: AWTTGTGIGQPQH

J gene: TRBJ2-2
V gene: TRBV30
clone size: .
CDR3 protein: AWSVGSGGAGELF

J gene: TRBJ2-7
V gene: TRBV7-9
clone size: .
CDR3 protein: ASSSGTGTGEQY

J gene: TRBJ2-3
V gene: TRBV30
clone size: once
CDR3 protein: AWSARRGDTQY

J gene: TRBJ1-1
V gene: TRBV23-1
clone size: many
CDR3 protein: ASSDRGRRNTEAF

J gene: TRBJ2-3
V gene: TRBV6-5
clone size: .
CDR3 protein: ASSLHSGGDTQY

J gene: TRBJ1-5
V gene: TRBV27
clone size: .
CDR3 protein: ASSTMGGQGASAQH

J gene: TRBJ2-3
V gene: TRBV19
clone size: .
CDR3 protein: ASSISADTQY

J gene: TRBJ2-2
V gene: TRBV5-6
clone size: .
CDR3 protein: ASSPVGRTPNTGELF

J gene: TRBJ1-6
V gene: TRBV18
clone size: .
CDR3 protein: ASSRDRGNSPLH

J gene: TRBJ1-3
V gene: TRBV18
clone size: .
CDR3 protein: ASSRDRVSSGNTIY

J gene: TRBJ2-7
V gene: TRBV24-1
clone size: .
CDR3 protein: ATSPRRGPLREQY

J gene: TRBJ1-2
V gene: TRBV2
clone size: .
CDR3 protein: ASSEEDRRGYT

J gene: TRBJ1-1
V gene: TRBV28
clone size: once
CDR3 protein: ASSLFGTGSNTEAF